The 18 T cell receptor beta chains in this list originate from one sample, sequenced in a study of spatial heterogeneity in lung cancer. Each CDR3 protein is one row after TCRdb ran MiXCR on the 5' RACE reads. Among approximately 44,000 distinct CDR3 sequences listed, roughly 13% were seen once. Time point here: sample taken at primary tumor resection. Unsorted whole RNA samples from tumor, nontumor lung or frozen PBMC were sequenced. The specimen was PBMCs, collected at surgery. Receptor source: a male donor with early-stage non-small cell lung cancer.

This clonotype appeared many times. The chain uses TRBV12-3 or TRBV12-4 and TRBJ2-1; unclear D gene. Between the trimmed V and J ends, which lost 2 bases and 5 bases, there was a span of 7 bases. This CDR3 spans 13 amino acids. The CDR3 region has the DNA TGTGCCAGCAGTTTAACACTCCACAATGAGCAGTTCTTC. Encoded protein: CASSLTLHNEQFF.

This clonotype was observed many times. The CDR3 loop is CASRLTVSYNEQFF. For the CDR3, the DNA is TGTGCCAGCAGATTGACAGTCTCCTACAATGAGCAGTTCTTC. The chain combines TRBV7-8 with TRBJ2-1, with D possibly being TRBD1 (5 bases). This CDR3 contains 14 residues. Germline V lookup: CDR1 SGHVS, CDR2 FQNEAQ. V lost 6 bases and J lost 0, with 9 bases in between.

This clonotype was observed a few times. V usage is TRBV18 and J usage is TRBJ2-7; the match to TRBD1 covers 7 bases. CDR1 KGHSH and CDR2 LQKENI come from the germline V gene. V lost 1 base and J lost 2; bases outside the gene matches: 5. The CDR3 sequence is 15 residues long. The CDR3 region has the DNA TGTGCCAGCTCACCACTTGGAACAGGGGCCTACGAGCAGTACTTC. It specifies CASSPLGTGAYEQYF.

V gene TRBV3-1 combines with J gene TRBJ2-2, with TRBD2 identical over 7 bases. Germline V gene data show CDR1 as LGHDT and CDR2 as YNNKEL (reference sequence). The V segment lost 0 bases and the J segment 7 bases; nucleotides outside the gene matches: 2. This CDR3 is 14 amino acids long. The CDR3 region has the DNA TGTGCCAGCAGCCAAGAATGGGAGGGCGGGGAGCTGTTTTTT. Its translation: CASSQEWEGGELFF.

The chain carries TRBV18 and TRBJ2-1; D may be TRBD1 (6 bases). Per the germline V gene, CDR1 is KGHSH and CDR2 is LQKENI. Deletions cut 1 base from V and 7 bases from J, with 14 bases between. This CDR3 contains 15 residues. DNA for the CDR3: TGTGCCAGCTCACCACTCCAGGGGATGGGGAATGAGCAGTTCTTC. Amino acids: CASSPLQGMGNEQFF. The complete variable domain, with remaining parts taken from reference TRBV18 and TRBJ2-1, reads NAGVMQNPRHLVRRRGQEARLRCSPMKGHSHVYWYRQLPEEGLKFMVYLQKENIIDESGMPKERFSAEFPKEGPSILRIQQVVRGDSAAYFCASSPLQGMGNEQFFGPGTRLTVL.

The gene calls are TRBV3-1 and TRBJ2-1; 14 nucleotides match TRBD2. Germline V gene data show CDR1 as LGHDT and CDR2 as YNNKEL (reference sequence). CDR3 size: 19 residues. V dropped 6 bases and J dropped 7; count of bases not matched to a gene: 17. CDR3 in DNA: TGTGCCAGCAGTCTCCGCCCGGGACTAGCGGGAGAAGGGCCTAATGAGCAGTTCTTC. This sequence encodes CASSLRPGLAGEGPNEQFF.

Only a few counts were recorded for this clonotype. The chain combines TRBV29-1 with TRBJ2-7; D gene uncertain. The CDR3 sequence is 12 residues long. V shed 3 bases and J shed 5 bases, with 11 bases lying between them. The V gene's germline CDR1 is SQVTM and CDR2 ANQGSEA. CDR3: CSVELTSDEQYF. The CDR3 bases are TGCAGCGTTGAGCTAACATCGGACGAGCAGTACTTC.

This clonotype appeared many times. J is TRBJ2-7 and V is TRBV7-9, with a weak D call TRBD2 (6 bases). The ends were cut back, 5 bases at V and 2 bases at J, with 13 bases in the middle. The CDR3 consists of 14 residues. Germline-derived CDR1 and CDR2 are SEHNR and FQNEAQ (reference sequence). The chain's CDR3 is CASSPLAITYEQYF. The CDR3 region has the DNA TGTGCCAGCAGCCCTCTAGCGATAACCTACGAGCAGTACTTC.

Here the CDR3 reads CASSPDRAGVTDTQYF. The CDR3 DNA reads as TGTGCCAGCAGCCCGGACCGAGCGGGAGTAACAGATACGCAGTATTTT. V gene TRBV7-2 combines with J gene TRBJ2-3; 8 bases are a match to TRBD2. Germline lookup yields CDR1 SGHTA and CDR2 FQGNSA. V trimming: 5 bases; J trimming: 3 bases; junction bases outside the gene matches: 10. The CDR3 is 16 residues long.

This clonotype was seen a few times. This chain joins TRBV6-1 and TRBJ2-1; 14 positions match TRBD2. The CDR3 length is 18 residues. Trimming took 7 bases from V and 7 from J; bases not matched to a gene: 15. Looked up from germline, CDR1 is MNHNS and CDR2 is SASEGT. CDR3 DNA sequence: TGTGCCAGCATACCTCACCCGGGACTAGCGGGAGTCTTTAATGAGCAGTTCTTC. Protein: CASIPHPGLAGVFNEQFF.

The table lists this clonotype with many counts. CDR3 in amino acids: CASSSGQGRSPLHF. The CDR3 nucleotides are TGTGCCAGCAGTTCGGGACAGGGGCGATCACCCCTCCACTTT. The J gene is TRBJ1-6, the V gene TRBV28; 10 bases are a match to TRBD1. CDR1 is MDHEN, CDR2 SYDVKM, per germline. The CDR3 is made up of 14 amino acids. V lost 4 bases and J lost 10; bases outside the gene matches: 4.

This clonotype was seen a handful of times. The rearrangement joins TRBV29-1 to TRBJ1-1, with a tentative D call TRBD1 (5 bases). This CDR3 has 16 residues. V lost 1 base and J 0 bases, leaving 15 bases between the germline ends. CDR1 and CDR2 from the germline V gene are SQVTM and ANQGSEA. CDR3: CSVEGGYWDVNTEAFF. The CDR3 DNA reads as TGCAGCGTTGAAGGCGGCTATTGGGACGTGAACACTGAAGCTTTCTTT. The variable domain in full, with the rest retrieved from reference TRBV29-1 and TRBJ1-1, is SAVISQKPSRDICQRGTSLTIQCQVDSQVTMMFWYRQQPGQSLTLIATANQGSEATYESGFVIDKFPISRPNLTFSTLTVSNMSPEDSSIYLCSVEGGYWDVNTEAFFGQGTRLTVV.

There are many counts of this clonotype. V usage is TRBV5-1 and J usage is TRBJ2-5; 8 bases align to TRBD1. Per germline, CDR1 SGHRS and CDR2 YFSETQ. The CDR3 length is 16 residues. V was clipped by 1 base and J by 2 bases; unmatched bases: 7. The CDR3 region is CASSLLPGTGQETQYF. DNA for the CDR3: TGCGCCAGCAGCTTGCTTCCCGGGACAGGACAAGAGACCCAGTACTTC. Full variable domain (missing parts from reference TRBV5-1 and TRBJ2-5): KAGVTQTPRYLIKTRGQQVTLSCSPISGHRSVSWYQQTPGQGLQFLFEYFSETQRNKGNFPGRFSGRQFSNSRSEMNVSTLELGDSALYLCASSLLPGTGQETQYFGPGTRLLVL.

The rearrangement links TRBV20-1 to TRBJ2-7; 9 bases match TRBD2. The CDR3 spans 15 residues. The V and J ends lost 2 bases and 5 bases, in that order; junction bases with no gene match: 10. CDR1 is DFQATT, CDR2 SNEGSKA, per germline (reference sequence). CDR3 nucleotide sequence: TGCAGTGCTAGATCGCGACTAGCGGCCCCCGACGAGCAGTACTTC. As protein: CSARSRLAAPDEQYF.

This clonotype was seen many times. The J gene is TRBJ2-6, the V gene TRBV6-2 or TRBV6-3; 10 bases fit TRBD1. The CDR3 covers 16 residues. Germline V gene lookup returns CDR1 MNHEY and CDR2 SVGEGT. Unmatched junction bases numbered 7, after V lost 7 bases and J lost 4 bases. CDR3 loop: CASIPGQGRGANVLTF. The DNA of the CDR3 is TGTGCCAGCATACCGGGACAGGGGCGCGGGGCCAACGTCCTGACTTTC.

Many counts were recorded for this clonotype. This chain joins TRBV5-1 and TRBJ1-4, with 7 bases identical to TRBD1. Germline lookup yields CDR1 SGHRS and CDR2 YFSETQ. CDR3 size: 14 residues. Trimming took 1 base from V and 6 from J; bases not matched to a gene: 3. The CDR3 loop is CASSLQGVDEKLFF. The CDR3 nucleotides are TGCGCCAGCAGCTTGCAGGGGGTGGATGAAAAACTGTTTTTT.

The J gene is TRBJ1-2, the V gene TRBV12-3 or TRBV12-4; D remains unclear. V was pared by 5 bases and J by 7 bases, with 11 bases between. This CDR3 contains 12 residues. The CDR3 reads CASSLTRTGYTF. Written as DNA, the CDR3 is TGTGCCAGCAGTCTGACGCGGACTGGCTACACCTTC.

Ten or more counts support this clonotype. This chain connects TRBV10-2 to TRBJ2-3; no firm D call. Trimming left V 0 bases short and J 1 base short, with 5 bases between. This CDR3 has 14 residues. CDR1 and CDR2 (germline): WSHSY, SAAADI. The CDR3 DNA is TGCGCCAGCAGTGAGTCAGTAGGCACAGATACGCAGTATTTT. This gives the protein CASSESVGTDTQYF.